This T cell receptor (beta chain) was found in a study of T-cell memory formation after mild COVID-19. Study overall: Largely donor-specific sequence clusters came from a couple of donors. Overall study findings and caveats: The CD4+ clones that contracted clustered mainly within CM and EM, and the CD8+ clones concentrated in EMRA. While clones contracting from day 15 to 85 were balanced between CD4 and CD8, later expanders leaned CD4+.

The authors produced TCR alpha and TCR beta cDNA libraries with sample barcodes and UMIs by 5'RACE using constant-segment primers. TCRdb reanalysed the 5' RACE reads using MiXCR and keeps one entry per CDR3 protein. The sample includes around 200,000 distinct CDR3 sequences, 18% of them seen just once. Germline V CDR1 and CDR2: DFQATT, SNEGSKA (reference sequence). V lost 6 bases and J 2 bases, leaving 12 bases between the germline ends. CDR3 length: 13 residues. On this clonotype itself: Its antigen is not known.

The sample taken for sequencing was PBMCs or a T cell subset sorted from them (not recorded which). This TCR was sampled from a young man who had mild COVID-19 (a few samples of this study predate the infection). Cell type and time point are not known. This chain uses TRBV20-1 with TRBJ2-3, with D perhaps TRBD1 or TRBD2 (7 bases each). Here the CDR3 DNA reads TGCAGTGCAGCGGGACAGTACACAGATACGCAGTATTTT. Its translation: CSAAGQYTDTQYF.